A single sample is the source of the 21 T cell receptor beta chains below, sequenced in a study of blood T cell repertoires in COVID-19. Assay: immunoSEQ multiplex PCR; the TCRdb copy retains only in-frame clones and omits some. The sample includes some 78,000 clones, around 90% of them seen just once. The material sequenced was peripheral blood. The receptors come from a woman aged 45-60 years in a cohort sampled during active COVID-19.

The table lists this clone with a few counts. V gene TRBV7-3 combines with J gene TRBJ1-2, with D perhaps matching TRBD1 (5 bases). V dropped 5 bases and J dropped 2 bases, with 9 bases sitting between them. CDR1 and CDR2 from the germline V gene are SGHTA and FQGTGA. The CDR3 has 13 amino acids. CDR3 sequence: CASSPTDNYGYTF. The CDR3 DNA sequence: TGTGCCAGCAGCCCGACAGACAACTATGGCTACACCTTC. Filled out from reference TRBV7-3 and TRBJ1-2, the complete variable domain reads GAGVSQTPSNKVTEKGKYVELRCDPISGHTALYWYRQSLGQGPEFLIYFQGTGAADDSGLPNDRFFAVRPEGSVSTLKIQRTERGDSAVYLCASSPTDNYGYTFGSGTRLTVV.

The rearrangement joins TRBV29-1 to TRBJ2-7; no reliable D call. Germline-derived CDR1 and CDR2 are SQVTM and ANQGSEA. The CDR3 extends over 13 amino acids. The ends were cut back, 5 bases at V and 5 bases at J, with 16 bases in the middle. The CDR3 sequence: CSVSTVRLDEQYF. CDR3 DNA: TGCAGCGTTTCTACAGTCAGGTTAGACGAGCAGTACTTC.

The CDR3 protein is CASSIGLAGGLYEQFF. For the CDR3, the DNA is TGTGCCAGCAGCATCGGACTAGCGGGAGGACTCTATGAGCAGTTCTTC. The chain couples TRBV7-2 to TRBJ2-1; 14 positions agree with TRBD2. The V segment lost 5 bases and the J segment 8 bases; nucleotides outside the gene matches: 8. CDR1 is SGHTA, CDR2 FQGNSA, per germline. The CDR3 runs 16 residues.

DNA for the CDR3: TGTGCCAGTAGGCCCCCGGGACAGGGAACATTACACAATGAGCAGTTCTTC. The encoded protein is CASRPPGQGTLHNEQFF. The gene calls are TRBV19 and TRBJ2-1, with 9 bases lining up with TRBD1. V gave up 6 bases and J gave up 5 bases; unmatched junction bases: 14. Germline V gene sequence: CDR1 LNHDA, CDR2 SQIVND (reference sequence). The CDR3 is 17 residues long. The variable domain in full, with the rest retrieved from reference TRBV19 and TRBJ2-1, is DGGITQSPKYLFRKEGQNVTLSCEQNLNHDAMYWYRQDPGQGLRLIYYSQIVNDFQKGDIAEGYSVSREKKESFPLTVTSAQKNPTAFYLCASRPPGQGTLHNEQFFGPGTRLTVL.

The chain has TRBV3-1 (or the pseudogene TRBV3-2) and TRBJ2-1, with 10 bases fitting TRBD2. The CDR3 totals 17 residues. Germline values: CDR1 LGHDT, CDR2 YNNKEL (reference sequence). Losses at the gene ends were 0 bases for V and 9 bases for J; bases not matched to a gene: 11. The CDR3 region has the DNA TGTGCCAGCAGCCAAGAGATCCTAGCGGGAGTAGGCGGTGAGCAGTTCTTC. It codes for CASSQEILAGVGGEQFF.

The genes are TRBV30 and TRBJ2-3, with TRBD2 matching over 9 bases. The trim removed 7 bases at V and 1 base at J, leaving 21 bases unmatched. The CDR3 consists of 19 residues. Germline lookup yields CDR1 GTSNPN and CDR2 SVGIG (reference sequence). The CDR3 loop reads CASTGASGGRARGTDTQYF. The CDR3, as DNA: TGTGCCTCGACGGGGGCCTCGGGCGGGAGGGCCAGAGGCACAGATACGCAGTATTTT.

This chain connects TRBV4-1 to TRBJ2-2, with D perhaps TRBD1 (6 bases). The V and J ends lost 0 bases and 5 bases respectively, with 16 bases between them. The CDR3 length is 17 residues. CDR1 and CDR2 from the germline V gene are MGHRA and YSYEKL. The CDR3 here is CASSQDQGRAGTGELFF. As DNA, the CDR3 is TGCGCCAGCAGCCAAGATCAGGGGCGGGCAGGGACCGGGGAGCTGTTTTTT.

This chain links TRBV18 with TRBJ2-1; 10 nucleotides line up with TRBD2. CDR1 KGHSH and CDR2 LQKENI come from the germline V gene. V shed 0 bases and J 8 bases; nucleotides not matched to a gene: 4. This CDR3 spans 15 amino acids. The CDR3 nucleotides are TGTGCCAGCTCACCACCGAGCGGGAGGGAGGATGAGCAGTTCTTC. Its protein product is CASSPPSGREDEQFF.

The rearrangement joins TRBV11-3 to TRBJ2-3, with 9 bases lining up with TRBD2. CDR1 and CDR2 (germline): SGHNT, YENEEA. The CDR3 contains 17 residues. V was clipped by 4 bases and J by 7 bases; unmatched bases: 15. CDR3 bases: TGTGCCAGCAGCTCAGGGAGTCGGACTAGCGACTCAAATACGCAGTATTTT. It encodes CASSSGSRTSDSNTQYF.

The chain is built from TRBV7-3 and TRBJ2-6; 7 bases are shared with TRBD1. J gave up 4 bases and V 5 bases, and 5 bases lay outside the gene matches. The CDR3 is made up of 15 amino acids. Germline loops: CDR1 SGHTA, CDR2 FQGTGA. In nucleotides, the CDR3 is TGTGCCAGCAGCCCCTTGGACAGGGGGGCCAACGTCCTGACTTTC. It translates to CASSPLDRGANVLTF.

The chain joins TRBV29-1 to TRBJ1-4, with a tentative D call TRBD1 (6 bases). The CDR3 length is 14 residues. V was clipped by 6 bases and J by 4 bases, with 15 bases between them. Germline V gene data show CDR1 as SQVTM and CDR2 as ANQGSEA. Written as DNA, the CDR3 is TGCAGCGTCGACTCAGGGGCCCTTAATGAAAAACTGTTTTTT. Translating gives CSVDSGALNEKLFF.

V and J are TRBV19 and TRBJ1-5; the D gene is possibly TRBD1 (5 bases). The CDR3 length is 15 residues. Germline V gene sequence: CDR1 LNHDA, CDR2 SQIVND (reference sequence). V dropped 7 bases and J dropped 5 bases, with 18 bases sitting between them. The CDR3 here is CASTLIQGIDQPQHF. As DNA, the CDR3 is TGTGCCAGTACCCTCATCCAGGGAATCGATCAGCCCCAGCATTTT.

The J gene is TRBJ1-1, the V gene TRBV15, with TRBD1 identical over 10 bases. Germline-derived CDR1 and CDR2 are LNHNV and YYDKDF (reference sequence). V gave up 8 bases and J gave up 5 bases; unmatched junction bases: 14. This CDR3 has 16 residues. In DNA form, the CDR3 reads TGTGCCACCTTAGAAAGGGACAGGGGAATAGTAACTGAAGCTTTCTTT. Amino acid sequence: CATLERDRGIVTEAFF. The entire variable domain, with the rest obtained from reference TRBV15 and TRBJ1-1, is as follows: DAMVIQNPRYQVTQFGKPVTLSCSQTLNHNVMYWYQQKSSQAPKLLFHYYDKDFNNEADTPDNFQSRRPNTSFCFLDIRSPGLGDTAMYLCATLERDRGIVTEAFFGQGTRLTVV.

The V gene is TRBV28, the J gene TRBJ2-1; 10 bases match TRBD2. J gave up 6 bases and V 6 bases, and 14 bases lay outside the gene matches. This CDR3 spans 17 amino acids. Per the germline V gene, CDR1 is MDHEN and CDR2 is SYDVKM. This CDR3 reads CASSLNGASGRGNEQFF. CDR3 sequence (DNA): TGTGCCAGCAGCCTAAACGGGGCTAGCGGGAGAGGCAATGAGCAGTTCTTC.

The V call is TRBV27, the J call TRBJ1-2; D unclear. The CDR3 totals 13 residues. Germline CDR1 is MNHEY and CDR2 is SMNVEV (reference sequence). V was clipped by 3 bases and J by 0 bases, with 5 bases between them. CDR3 region: CASSFGPNYGYTF. Written as DNA, the CDR3 is TGTGCCAGCAGTTTTGGGCCTAACTATGGCTACACCTTC.

The chain combines TRBV6-5 with TRBJ2-7; perhaps TRBD2 as D (5 bases). With 0 bases removed from V and 6 bases from J, the gap between germline ends came to 12 bases. Per the germline V gene, CDR1 is MNHEY and CDR2 is SVGAGI. The CDR3 length is 14 residues. The CDR3 here is CASSYSNELAEQYF. CDR3 DNA: TGTGCCAGCAGTTACTCGAATGAGCTAGCCGAGCAGTACTTC.

The J gene is TRBJ2-1, the V gene TRBV24-1; TRBD2 matches at 15 bases. V shed 2 bases, J shed 10 bases, and the junction held 2 bases outside the gene matches. Germline V gives CDR1 KGHDR, CDR2 SFDVKD. The CDR3 covers 15 residues. The CDR3 DNA sequence: TGTGCCACCAGTGATTCCGGGACTAGCGGGAGGGAGCAGTTCTTC. Translated: CATSDSGTSGREQFF.

This chain joins TRBV5-4 and TRBJ1-2; TRBD1 might be the D (5 bases). The CDR3 is 14 residues long. CDR1 is SGHNT, CDR2 YYREEE, per germline (reference sequence). V was trimmed by 0 bases and J by 7 bases, leaving 13 bases between them. The CDR3 loop reads CASSLDYFGGGYTF. CDR3 bases: TGTGCCAGCAGCTTGGACTACTTCGGGGGTGGCTACACCTTC.

This clone was seen once. The J gene is TRBJ2-7, the V gene TRBV19; tentative D call: TRBD1 (6 bases). Germline CDR1 is LNHDA and CDR2 is SQIVND (reference sequence). The CDR3 spans 14 residues. The ends were cut back, 3 bases at V and 5 bases at J, with 14 bases in the middle. The CDR3 coding sequence is TGTGCCAGTAGTATCCTTACAGGGCCGGACGAGCAGTACTTC. Translating it yields CASSILTGPDEQYF.

The V call is TRBV5-1, the J call TRBJ2-5; no definite D call. The CDR3 is 12 amino acids. Between the trimmed V and J ends, which lost 4 bases and 1 base, there was a span of 5 bases. Per the germline V gene, CDR1 is SGHRS and CDR2 is YFSETQ. CDR3 residues: CASSPSQETQYF. For the CDR3, the DNA is TGCGCCAGCAGCCCCTCCCAAGAGACCCAGTACTTC.

The chain combines TRBV6-5 with TRBJ1-1; a possible D gene is TRBD1 (5 bases). CDR1 and CDR2 (germline): MNHEY, SVGAGI. The CDR3 is 15 residues long. V was shortened by 7 bases and J by 1 base, with 16 bases between the two germline ends. CDR3 in DNA: TGTGCCAGCACCGACGGGGGTTATCAGAACACTGAAGCTTTCTTT. Protein sequence: CASTDGGYQNTEAFF.